The 25 T cell receptor beta chains given below trace back to one sample, sequenced in a study of cytomegalovirus exposure and HLA in healthy donors. Amplification used 60 Vbeta primers and 13 Jbeta primers. Sequenced by immunoSEQ multiplex PCR; TCRdb stores in-frame clones only, minus some. In the table there are around 100,000 clones, 60% to 75% of which are singletons. What was sequenced was PBMCs. The origin of the receptors is a man aged 50-60 years in good health and CMV-seronegative.

The V gene is TRBV5-4, the J gene TRBJ2-6; TRBD1 is a possible D gene (6 bases). The ends were cut back, 3 bases at V and 4 bases at J, with 11 bases in the middle. The CDR3 is 15 residues long. Per germline, CDR1 SGHNT and CDR2 YYREEE (reference sequence). The CDR3: CASSYRVNGANVLTF. DNA for the CDR3: TGTGCCAGCAGCTACAGGGTCAACGGGGCCAACGTCCTGACTTTC.

This rearrangement joins TRBV6-5 to TRBJ2-7; TRBD1 agrees at 8 bases. The ends lost 1 base at V and 2 bases at J; junction bases unmatched: 1. CDR1 and CDR2 from the germline V gene are MNHEY and SVGAGI. This CDR3 spans 14 amino acids. This CDR3 is CASSYWDRTYEQYF. CDR3 nucleotides: TGTGCCAGCAGTTACTGGGACAGGACCTACGAGCAGTACTTC.

The chain is built from TRBV28 and TRBJ2-7, with TRBD1 identical over 12 bases. The length of the CDR3 is 15 residues. The ends lost 5 bases at V and 6 bases at J; junction bases unmatched: 8. Germline CDR1 MDHEN, CDR2 SYDVKM. The CDR3 coding sequence is TGTGCCAGCAGTCCCACCGGGACAGGGGGCCCCGAGCAGTACTTC. Its protein is CASSPTGTGGPEQYF.

J is TRBJ2-5 and V is TRBV7-9; tentative D call: TRBD1 (5 bases). Trimming pared 0 bases from V and 5 bases from J, leaving 10 bases between. The CDR3 runs 14 residues. CDR1 is SEHNR, CDR2 FQNEAQ, per germline (reference sequence). The CDR3 coding sequence is TGTGCCAGCAGCTTAGCGGGGCTGGGGGAGACCCAGTACTTC. Protein product: CASSLAGLGETQYF.

The chain joins TRBV28 to TRBJ2-1; 8 nucleotides line up with TRBD1. V was pared by 7 bases and J by 6 bases, with 11 bases of the junction left unmatched. This CDR3 has 15 residues. Germline values: CDR1 MDHEN, CDR2 SYDVKM. The CDR3 DNA reads as TGTGCCAGCACCCCGGACAGGGTTCGGCGCAATGAGCAGTTCTTC. Amino acid sequence: CASTPDRVRRNEQFF.

This clone came up once. As DNA, the CDR3 is TGCGCCAGCTCCCCCCTAGGCGGGGAGCTGTTTTTT. This translates into CASSPLGGELFF. The chain is built from TRBV4-1 and TRBJ2-2; D call uncertain. The CDR3 is made up of 12 amino acids. Between the trimmed V and J ends, which lost 8 bases and 7 bases, there was a span of 11 bases. Germline V gives CDR1 MGHRA, CDR2 YSYEKL.

This chain connects TRBV11-2 to TRBJ2-7, with D perhaps matching TRBD1 (5 bases). V gave up 1 base and J gave up 1 base, with 8 bases separating them. CDR3 length equals 14 residues. CDR1 is SGHAT and CDR2 is FQNNGV in the germline V gene. CDR3 loop: CASSLGAGSYEQYF. As DNA, the CDR3 is TGTGCCAGCAGCTTAGGGGCAGGGTCCTACGAGCAGTACTTC.

The chain combines TRBV23-1 with TRBJ2-7, with 7 positions matching TRBD1. TRBV23-1 is assigned to the ORF class and has an uncertain function. J was trimmed by 2 bases and V by 6 bases; bases with no gene match: 7. This CDR3 has 14 amino acids. The CDR3 sequence is CASRTTGTAYEQYF. The DNA of the CDR3 is TGCGCCAGCAGAACGACAGGGACGGCCTACGAGCAGTACTTC.

DNA of the CDR3: TGTGCCAGCAGTTCGTGGAATTGGGAGGGAGGTGAAGCTTTCTTT. Protein product: CASSSWNWEGGEAFF. This rearrangement joins TRBV27 to TRBJ1-1, with unresolved D. The CDR3 sequence is 15 residues long. Per the germline V gene, CDR1 is MNHEY and CDR2 is SMNVEV (reference sequence). V dropped 4 bases and J dropped 7 bases, with 19 bases sitting between them.

The chain couples TRBV2 to TRBJ1-3, with D maybe TRBD1 (6 bases). CDR3 length: 17 residues. Between the trimmed V and J ends, which lost 8 bases and 0 bases, there was a span of 20 bases. Germline CDR1 is SNHLY and CDR2 is FYNNEI. The CDR3 is CASSTIDRPHSGNTIYF. DNA of the CDR3: TGTGCCAGCTCAACTATCGACAGGCCCCACTCTGGAAACACCATATATTTT.

A single count supports this clone. The chain is built from TRBV7-2 and TRBJ2-1, with a possible D match to TRBD2 (5 bases). Germline CDR1 reads SGHTA; CDR2 reads FQGNSA. The V gene lost 4 bases and the J gene lost 7 bases, with 14 bases spanning the gap. This CDR3 has 14 amino acids. The CDR3 region is CASSSAGYMNEQFF. CDR3 DNA sequence: TGTGCCAGCAGCTCTGCGGGCTACATGAATGAGCAGTTCTTC. The full variable domain, rest sourced from reference TRBV7-2 and TRBJ2-1, is GAGVSQSPSNKVTEKGKDVELRCDPISGHTALYWYRQSLGQGLEFLIYFQGNSAPDKSGLPSDRFSAERTGGSVSTLTIQRTQQEDSAVYLCASSSAGYMNEQFFGPGTRLTVL.

This chain joins TRBV14 and TRBJ2-5; 10 nucleotides agree with TRBD1. The CDR3 has 15 residues. Germline CDR1 and CDR2: SGHDN and FVKESK. V lost 4 bases to trimming and J lost 5 bases; unmatched junction nucleotides: 7. CDR3 sequence: CASSRWTGGMETQYF. The CDR3 DNA follows: TGTGCCAGCAGCCGGTGGACAGGGGGGATGGAGACCCAGTACTTC.

J is TRBJ1-2 and V is TRBV6-5, with TRBD1 matching over 7 bases. The CDR3 covers 14 residues. V dropped 8 bases and J dropped 5; count of bases not matched to a gene: 11. The germline V gene encodes CDR1 MNHEY and CDR2 SVGAGI. In DNA, the CDR3 is TGTGCCAGCTCCCTCCGACAGGGACCATATGGCTACACCTTC. Amino acids: CASSLRQGPYGYTF.

V usage is TRBV6-5 and J usage is TRBJ1-1; unclear D gene. This CDR3 has 13 amino acids. V was trimmed by 7 bases and J by 5 bases, leaving 14 bases between them. Germline lookup yields CDR1 MNHEY and CDR2 SVGAGI. The CDR3 is CASTQPGRTEAFF. Written as DNA, the CDR3 is TGTGCCAGCACCCAGCCGGGGAGGACTGAAGCTTTCTTT.

CDR3 sequence (DNA): TGTGCCAGCAGCGCTCAAAAAGGGAGCGGGGATACGCAGTATTTT. Translated, it gives CASSAQKGSGDTQYF. The chain has TRBV25-1 and TRBJ2-3; D perhaps matches TRBD2 (6 bases). Between the trimmed V and J ends, which lost 6 bases and 6 bases, there was a span of 19 bases. Germline assignment: CDR1 MGHDK and CDR2 SYGVNS. This CDR3 comprises 15 residues.

Written as DNA, the CDR3 is TGTGCCAGCAGTCTCAACAGGGGTAACTACGAGCAGTACTTC. The encoded protein is CASSLNRGNYEQYF. V and J are TRBV28 and TRBJ2-7; 7 positions agree with TRBD1. The CDR3 extends over 14 amino acids. The germline gives CDR1 MDHEN, CDR2 SYDVKM. J lost 3 bases, V lost 5 bases, and 7 bases had no gene match.

The V gene is TRBV6-1, the J gene TRBJ2-3; the match to TRBD2 covers 8 bases. Germline lookup yields CDR1 MNHNS and CDR2 SASEGT. Trimming at V came to 3 bases and at J to 1 base, leaving 9 bases not matched to a gene. CDR3 size: 17 residues. CDR3 nucleotide sequence: TGTGCCAGCAGTGATAGATGGGCTAGCGGGCGCACAGATACGCAGTATTTT. Translated, it gives CASSDRWASGRTDTQYF.

This rearrangement joins TRBV6-1 to TRBJ2-1, with D uncertain. Germline V gene lookup returns CDR1 MNHNS and CDR2 SASEGT. V was pared by 7 bases and J by 0 bases, with 10 bases between. The CDR3 has 14 residues. The CDR3 sequence is CASTARSSYNEQFF. CDR3 DNA sequence: TGTGCCAGCACGGCGCGGAGCTCCTACAATGAGCAGTTCTTC.

The table lists this clone with a few counts. The chain joins TRBV28 to TRBJ1-2, with unresolved D. V dropped 8 bases and J dropped 4 bases, with 11 bases sitting between them. This CDR3 has 12 residues. Germline CDR1 MDHEN, CDR2 SYDVKM. In DNA, the CDR3 is TGTGCCAGCCACGACTCCTTCTATGGCTACACCTTC. Its translation is CASHDSFYGYTF.

The chain is built from TRBV28 and TRBJ2-1; D might be TRBD2 (6 bases). The V and J ends lost 3 bases and 5 bases respectively, with 11 bases between them. From germline, CDR1 is MDHEN and CDR2 SYDVKM. The CDR3 has 14 amino acids. In DNA, the CDR3 is TGTGCCAGCAGTTTCCGGGAGATAAACAATGAGCAGTTCTTC. Amino acid sequence: CASSFREINNEQFF.

The chain is built from TRBV6-5 and TRBJ2-7, with 10 bases aligning to TRBD1. CDR3 length equals 14 residues. Germline CDR1 and CDR2: MNHEY and SVGAGI. V lost 5 bases and J lost 6; bases outside the gene matches: 7. The CDR3: CASSPGQGLREQYF. CDR3 DNA: TGTGCCAGCAGTCCGGGACAGGGGTTACGCGAGCAGTACTTC.

This chain joins TRBV7-3 and TRBJ1-3; tentative D call: TRBD1 (5 bases). The CDR3 is 15 residues long. V gave up 1 base and J gave up 8 bases, with 15 bases separating them. Germline values: CDR1 SGHTA, CDR2 FQGTGA. DNA of the CDR3: TGTGCCAGCAGCTTAAGAGGCGGGGGACTAGACACCATATATTTT. Amino acids: CASSLRGGGLDTIYF.

The chain has TRBV30 and TRBJ1-5, with no clear D. Trimming took off 0 bases at V and 0 bases at J, with 3 bases between the two ends. The CDR3 has 13 amino acids. Germline V gene sequence: CDR1 GTSNPN, CDR2 SVGIG (reference sequence). The CDR3: CAWSVYSNQPQHF. DNA for the CDR3: TGTGCCTGGAGTGTTTATAGCAATCAGCCCCAGCATTTT.

This clone was counted once. The chain uses TRBV15 and TRBJ2-1, with 10 bases aligning to TRBD1. The J segment lost 4 bases and the V segment lost 5 bases, leaving 5 bases of the junction unmatched. This CDR3 has 15 residues. CDR1 is LNHNV, CDR2 YYDKDF, per germline (reference sequence). The CDR3 sequence is CATSPDRGRYNEQFF. CDR3 DNA sequence: TGTGCCACCAGCCCAGACAGGGGGCGATACAATGAGCAGTTCTTC.

The rearrangement joins TRBV4-2 to TRBJ2-4, with D tentatively TRBD1 (5 bases). V was clipped by 4 bases and J by 0 bases, with 10 bases between them. The germline gives CDR1 LGHNA, CDR2 YNFKEQ. This CDR3 is built from 15 residues. The CDR3 DNA sequence: TGTGCCAGCAGCCGACAGACTTTAGCCAAAAACATTCAGTACTTC. It is translated as CASSRQTLAKNIQYF.